The present entry profiles one T cell receptor beta chain with its context. The data originate from a study of blood T cell repertoires in COVID-19. In the original analysis: The authors estimated nucleated cell counts from reference gene primer amplification. TCRdb's copy holds only in-frame clones and misses some; the assay was immunoSEQ multiplex PCR. The V and J calls and clone size were taken over from that table, and D and trimming were inferred from the DNA. Of some 250,000 clones in the sample, about four fifths were seen once. The sample was peripheral blood. The origin of this receptor is a woman under 30 with acute or convalescent COVID-19.

The CDR3 DNA sequence: TGTGCCAGCAGCTTAGGGGGGGGGCCGAATAGCAATCAGCCCCAGCATTTT. Encoded protein: CASSLGGGPNSNQPQHF. This rearrangement joins TRBV7-2 to TRBJ1-5; D might be TRBD1 (6 bases). V was clipped by 1 base and J by 0 bases, with 13 bases between them. Germline CDR1 SGHTA, CDR2 FQGNSA. There are 17 residues in the CDR3.